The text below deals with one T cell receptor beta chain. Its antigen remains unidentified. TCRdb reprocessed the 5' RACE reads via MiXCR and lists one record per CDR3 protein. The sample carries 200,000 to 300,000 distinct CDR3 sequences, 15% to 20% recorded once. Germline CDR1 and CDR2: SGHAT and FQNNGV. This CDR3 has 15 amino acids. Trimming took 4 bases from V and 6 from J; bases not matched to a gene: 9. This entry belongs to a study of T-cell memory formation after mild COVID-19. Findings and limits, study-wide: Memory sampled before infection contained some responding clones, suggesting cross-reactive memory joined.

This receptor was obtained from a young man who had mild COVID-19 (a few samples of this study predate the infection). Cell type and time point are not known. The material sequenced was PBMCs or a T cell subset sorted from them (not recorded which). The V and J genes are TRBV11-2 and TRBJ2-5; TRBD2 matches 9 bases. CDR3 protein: CASSSLVGLAKTQYF. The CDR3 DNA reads TGTGCCAGCAGCTCCCTCGTCGGACTAGCGAAGACCCAGTACTTC.